The 20 T cell receptor beta chains below were found in one sample sequenced in a study of naive and memory T cell subsets. General observations from the study: Especially in CD8 cells, naive repertoires contained a few larger clonotypes, possibly CD45RA-re-expressing memory cells.

Their antigen targets remain unknown. The beta constant-region primer was an equimolar mix of two oligonucleotides covering TRBC1 and TRBC2. The ligated cDNA underwent four PCR rounds using SP2 and nested alpha and beta constant-region primers. TCRdb recomputed calls from the UMI-ligation and nested PCR reads with MiXCR, one row per CDR3 protein. The data hold some 110,000 distinct CDR3 sequences, with roughly 15% observed a single time. Sequenced: naive CD8+ T cells from blood. The receptors were gathered from a human donor in good health.

The V and J genes are TRBV12-3 or TRBV12-4 and TRBJ1-4; no reliable D call. This CDR3 has 14 residues. The V and J ends lost 3 bases and 11 bases respectively, with 16 bases between them. The CDR3 reads CASSLEPKGLKLFF. The CDR3 coding sequence is TGTGCCAGCAGTTTGGAACCGAAGGGTCTGAAACTGTTTTTT.

This clonotype was observed a few times. The V and J genes are TRBV20-1 and TRBJ2-7, with 10 positions matching TRBD2. The CDR3 extends over 14 amino acids. V shed 6 bases, J shed 4 bases, and the junction held 9 bases outside the gene matches. CDR1 DFQATT and CDR2 SNEGSKA come from the germline V gene (reference sequence). The CDR3 reads CSAEATSGTYEQYF. The DNA of the CDR3 is TGCAGTGCGGAGGCTACTAGCGGGACATACGAGCAGTACTTC.

As regards this clonotype: This clone may be a read error of a much larger clone one base away. The gene calls are TRBV7-6 and TRBJ2-3; 8 nucleotides line up with TRBD1. Germline CDR1 is SGHVS and CDR2 is FNYEAQ. The length of the CDR3 is 15 residues. The CDR3 region has the DNA TGTGCCAGCAGCCCCAGACAGGGGTCCACAGATACGCAGAATTTT. Translated: CASSPRQGSTDTQNF.

V and J are TRBV12-3 or TRBV12-4 and TRBJ2-7, with 9 bases matching TRBD1. V shed 5 bases and J 4 bases; nucleotides not matched to a gene: 12. This CDR3 region has 16 residues. For the CDR3, the DNA is TGTGCCAGCAGTCTGTCGGGTACGGGACAGGGTTACGAGCAGTACTTC. It codes for CASSLSGTGQGYEQYF.

V is TRBV12-3 or TRBV12-4 and J is TRBJ1-2; TRBD1 agrees at 7 bases. The V segment lost 5 bases and the J segment 3 bases; nucleotides outside the gene matches: 9. This CDR3 comprises 15 residues. The CDR3 DNA reads TGTGCCAGCAGTCGATCGGGACAGCGACACTATGGCTACACCTTC. Translation: CASSRSGQRHYGYTF.

This rearrangement joins TRBV2 to TRBJ2-3; no firm D call. The CDR3 contains 14 residues. Germline assignment: CDR1 SNHLY and CDR2 FYNNEI. The ends were cut back, 7 bases at V and 3 bases at J, with 14 bases in the middle. CDR3 sequence: CASTLGPATDTQYF. The CDR3 DNA reads as TGTGCCAGCACACTTGGCCCCGCGACAGATACGCAGTATTTT.

Many counts were recorded for this clonotype. The J gene is TRBJ2-2, the V gene TRBV29-1, with no clear D. CDR3 length equals 11 residues. Germline loops: CDR1 SQVTM, CDR2 ANQGSEA. Trimming stripped 7 bases from V and 4 bases from J, with 7 bases between. Written as DNA, the CDR3 is TGCAGCGGTTTGGTCACCGGGGAGCTGTTTTTT. This gives the protein CSGLVTGELFF.

This clonotype appeared a few times. This chain connects TRBV2 to TRBJ1-2, with a possible D match to TRBD1 (6 bases). Germline-derived CDR1 and CDR2 are SNHLY and FYNNEI. Trimming took off 6 bases at V and 3 bases at J, with 11 bases between the two ends. The CDR3 has 13 residues. In DNA, the CDR3 is TGTGCCAGCAGGGACAGCTGGGACTATGGCTACACCTTC. This encodes CASRDSWDYGYTF.

This clonotype was observed a handful of times. This chain joins TRBV7-8 and TRBJ2-1; D tentatively fits TRBD1 or TRBD2 (5 bases each). The germline V gene encodes CDR1 SGHVS and CDR2 FQNEAQ. V was cut by 5 bases and J by 3 bases, with 14 bases left in between. This CDR3 spans 15 amino acids. CDR3 sequence (DNA): TGTGCCAGCAGCCCCGGGGACGGGGACTACAATGAGCAGTTCTTC. Translated: CASSPGDGDYNEQFF.

The rearrangement uses TRBV6-5 and TRBJ1-4, with D possibly TRBD1 on 5 matching bases. CDR3 length equals 14 residues. V lost 6 bases to trimming and J lost 11 bases, with 19 bases between them. Germline assignment: CDR1 MNHEY and CDR2 SVGAGI. CDR3 in DNA: TGTGCCAGCAGCGACAACTCAGGGACTGGCAAACTGTTTTTT. As protein: CASSDNSGTGKLFF.

The J gene is TRBJ2-6, the V gene TRBV7-6; tentative D call: TRBD1 (6 bases). The CDR3 sequence is 19 residues long. Deletions cut 4 bases from V and 0 bases from J, with 19 bases between. The germline V gene has CDR1 SGHVS and CDR2 FNYEAQ. For the CDR3, the DNA is TGTGCCAGCAGCTCCCCGGGACACCCCGACAGCTCTGGGGCCAACGTCCTGACTTTC. Its translation is CASSSPGHPDSSGANVLTF.

A single count supports this clonotype. The chain is built from TRBV13 and TRBJ2-7; D gene ambiguous. The V end lost 3 bases, the J end lost 6 bases, and 9 bases lay between the germline ends. Germline V gene sequence: CDR1 PRHDT, CDR2 FYEKMQ (reference sequence). This CDR3 spans 12 amino acids. The CDR3 sequence is CASSFDWGEQYF. CDR3 sequence (DNA): TGTGCCAGCAGCTTCGATTGGGGCGAGCAGTACTTC.

The chain uses TRBV12-3 or TRBV12-4 and TRBJ2-7; maybe TRBD1 (6 bases). The CDR3 runs to 12 residues. V shed 4 bases and J shed 6 bases, with 10 bases lying between them. The CDR3 DNA follows: TGTGCCAGCAGTTCCCAGGGGCCCGAGCAGTACTTC. Residues: CASSSQGPEQYF.

V is TRBV6-1 and J is TRBJ2-1, with 9 bases matching TRBD2. Looked up from germline, CDR1 is MNHNS and CDR2 is SASEGT. The trim removed 4 bases at V and 2 bases at J, leaving 3 bases unmatched. This CDR3 contains 15 residues. CDR3 loop: CASSVSSGAYNEQFF. In DNA form, the CDR3 reads TGTGCCAGCAGTGTGTCTAGCGGGGCCTACAATGAGCAGTTCTTC.

This chain joins TRBV19 and TRBJ1-5; D unresolved. Trimming took 2 bases from V and 6 from J, leaving 11 bases between them. CDR1 and CDR2 from the germline V gene are LNHDA and SQIVND (reference sequence). The CDR3 is 14 residues long. This CDR3 reads CASSIRAVGQPQHF. CDR3 DNA sequence: TGTGCCAGTAGTATAAGGGCCGTTGGTCAGCCCCAGCATTTT. Full variable domain (remainder filled in from reference TRBV19 and TRBJ1-5): DGGITQSPKYLFRKEGQNVTLSCEQNLNHDAMYWYRQDPGQGLRLIYYSQIVNDFQKGDIAEGYSVSREKKESFPLTVTSAQKNPTAFYLCASSIRAVGQPQHFGDGTRLSIL.

Many counts were recorded for this clonotype. This chain connects TRBV11-2 to TRBJ2-1, with D possibly TRBD1 on 5 matching bases. Deletions cut 1 base from V and 8 bases from J, with 12 bases between. Germline-derived CDR1 and CDR2 are SGHAT and FQNNGV. The CDR3 spans 14 residues. This CDR3 is CASSLVQGSHEQFF. The CDR3 nucleotides read TGTGCCAGCAGCTTAGTCCAGGGTTCGCATGAGCAGTTCTTC.

A remark on this clonotype: The conserved closing phenylalanine or tryptophan is absent in this CDR3, likely reflecting a read error. The chain carries TRBV28 and TRBJ2-3; D remains ambiguous. This CDR3 is built from 12 residues. The V end lost 6 bases, the J end lost 5 bases, and 9 bases lay between the germline ends. Germline CDR1 is MDHEN and CDR2 is SYDVKM. CDR3: CASRRFVDTQYL. The CDR3 region has the DNA TGTGCCAGCAGGAGGTTTGTAGATACGCAGTATTTG.

The rearrangement joins TRBV7-9 to TRBJ1-1; 9 bases match TRBD1. V was clipped by 8 bases and J by 4 bases; unmatched bases: 8. In germline, CDR1 is SEHNR, CDR2 FQNEAQ (reference sequence). This CDR3 has 14 amino acids. CDR3 in amino acids: CASDPTGGVTEAFF. The CDR3, as DNA: TGTGCCAGCGACCCTACAGGGGGCGTCACTGAAGCTTTCTTT.

The rearrangement joins TRBV13 to TRBJ2-1; 9 nucleotides line up with TRBD1. The V and J ends lost 3 bases and 8 bases, in that order; junction bases with no gene match: 11. Germline assignment: CDR1 PRHDT and CDR2 FYEKMQ (reference sequence). CDR3 length equals 16 residues. The CDR3 spells CASSLYRDREGDEQFF. Here the CDR3 DNA reads TGTGCCAGCAGCTTGTACCGGGACAGGGAAGGGGATGAGCAGTTCTTC.

Turning to this clonotype: A much larger clone sits a single nucleotide away, making a read error possible. The rearrangement uses TRBV19 and TRBJ1-1, with D possibly TRBD1 on 6 matching bases. The ends were cut back, 10 bases at V and 1 base at J, with 13 bases in the middle. Germline V lookup: CDR1 LNHDA, CDR2 SQIVND (reference sequence). The CDR3 loop spans 13 amino acids. The CDR3 spells CAIRHRANTEAFF. CDR3 bases: TGTGCCATTAGGCACAGGGCGAACACTGAAGCTTTCTTT.